The sequence of this TCR beta chain was determined in a study of T cell responses to AZD1222 COVID-19 vaccine (dated by TCRdb to the early 2020s). Regarding the complete study: A total of 230 to 250 trial participants underwent TCR sequencing, of whom about 200 received two doses of AZD1222 and about 26 received two doses of the MenACWY control vaccine. Trial participants were enrolled by age into subgroups of 18-55, 56-69 and 70-plus years, and around 150, 28 and 57 TCR-sequenced participants, respectively, were included in these subgroups. Overall study outcomes, separate from this receptor: No day 14 peak-response samples were available, so repertoires were characterized only after the peak T cell response. A significant rise in spike-specific TCR breadth and depth was observed after two AZD1222 doses relative to day 0 and relative to MenACWY recipients. The whole spike protein was spanned by vaccine-associated CD4 TCRs, and dominant responses were seen in regions 160-218 and 743-854. Conclusions about previously exposed vaccinees are limited, since just 5 or 6 AZD1222 recipients were seropositive for SARS-CoV-2 at baseline. In the small 56-69-year group, the increase in depth fell short of significance, most likely because of low power. Most participants were white British and females outnumbered males, and the authors suggested that clonal diversity may have been underestimated. Epitopes outside the regions mutated in the B.1.351 and B.1.1.7 variants were reportedly recognized by nearly half of the unique spike-specific TCRs.

Concerning this clone itself: The antigen this receptor binds is unknown. Per-base quality was not reported, and no clone a single base away is much larger than it.

The sample's time point label is to be understood as: about 28 days (+/-7) after the second vaccine dose. What this sample's treatment or condition label stands for: meningococcal conjugate vaccine given as trial control. The vaccinee samples were drawn from two UK trials, COV001 and COV002, one of which was a single-blind randomized controlled phase 2/3 trial testing AZD1222 (ChAdOx1 nCoV-19) in healthy adults. For TCRbeta chain sequencing, PBMC samples were collected from trial participants at day 0 and at day 28 after the second dose. Between the V and J ends, shortened by 4 bases and 8 bases respectively, the junction contains 8 bases. Counted from cysteine to phenylalanine, this CDR3 has 11 amino acids. Just the 33-base CDR3 DNA is kept, in frame starting at base 1. CDR1 and CDR2 are drawn from the germline V gene (reference sequence): LNHDA, SQIVND. The CDR3 regions of human TCRbeta chains were subjected to immunosequencing. Concerning the study's data processing: TCRs in the repertoires were compared against a reference library of SARS-CoV-2-specific TCRs that had been generated with the MIRA antigen-specificity platform. Breadth was defined as the fraction of unique TCRs that were SARS-CoV-2-associated, and depth was defined as the fraction of total T cells that were SARS-CoV-2-associated. Using the MIRA data, every spike-specific TCR was mapped to the spike region that the TCR reacted to and assigned to either a CD4 or a CD8 class. Log10-transformed breadth and depth values were compared by one-way ANOVA with Sidak's multiple comparisons tests. Held by TCRdb, this immuneACCESS table contains in-frame sequences only and omits some clones. Under half of the omission traces to an unresolved V gene where checked; the cause of the rest is unknown. V and J calls and clone size are given by that table; D and trimming were obtained from the DNA. This sample holds 150,000 to 200,000 clones; 85% to 95% were observed only once. The ten largest clonotypes hold 0.8% to 1.3% of the sample.

Rearrangement joined TRBV19 to TRBJ1-1; TRBD1 could be the D gene, as 5 bases match. This specimen was peripheral blood, taken 28 days after the second dose of the MenACWY control vaccine. This receptor was obtained from an adult who received the MenACWY meningococcal vaccine as a control. The nucleotide sequence is TGTGCCAGTAGTACCAGGGAAGAAGCTTTCTTT. It codes for CASSTREEAFF.